A single sample is the source of the 23 T cell receptor beta chains below, sequenced in a study of identical twins (dated by TCRdb to the mid-2010s). Library creation used 5' RACE. The run used an Illumina HiSeq 2000. Starting from the raw public reads, TCRdb applied fastp trimming at Q25, assembled clones with MiXCR and retained in-frame beta chains. Each CDR3 protein appears once, grouped with its most common genes and DNA. The sample records 400,000 to 500,000 distinct CDR3 sequences, around an eighth of which are singletons. Jointly, the top ten make up around 0.98% of the sample. These same data were also listed under a study on yellow fever vaccine responses in identical twins.

Material: CD4+ T cells sorted from blood. These receptors all stem from a young woman in good health.

This clonotype was seen at least ten times. This sequence joins TRBV11-3 and TRBJ2-2; no clear D. V lost 0 bases and J 2 bases, leaving 7 bases between the germline ends. There are 15 residues in the CDR3. Germline values: CDR1 SGHNT, CDR2 YENEEA. CDR3 amino acids: CASSLDTSNTGELFF. CDR3 nucleotide sequence: TGTGCCAGCAGCTTAGACACTTCCAACACCGGGGAGCTGTTTTTT.

V usage is TRBV5-1 and J usage is TRBJ2-1; D tentatively reads TRBD1 or TRBD2 (6 bases each). In germline, CDR1 is SGHRS, CDR2 YFSETQ. V was pared by 0 bases and J by 4 bases, with 14 bases between. The CDR3 contains 16 residues. The CDR3 bases are TGCGCCAGCAGCTTGGCCGGGGGCGGGATGTACAATGAGCAGTTCTTC. Translated: CASSLAGGGMYNEQFF.

In its sample, this clonotype was seen a few times. J is TRBJ2-7 and V is TRBV4-2; D is undetermined. Germline assignment: CDR1 LGHNA and CDR2 YNFKEQ. Trimming shortened V by 1 base and J by 7 bases, and 11 bases separated the two germline ends. This CDR3 spans 13 amino acids. CDR3 loop: CASSQAKLGEQYF. The CDR3 DNA reads as TGTGCCAGCAGCCAAGCAAAGCTTGGGGAGCAGTACTTC.

This clonotype was picked up a small number of times. The chain is built from TRBV24-1 and TRBJ2-2; weak D call: TRBD1 (7 bases). This CDR3 is 13 amino acids long. CDR1 is KGHDR, CDR2 SFDVKD, per germline. Trimming stripped 8 bases from V and 7 bases from J, with 13 bases between. The DNA of the CDR3 is TGTGCCACCACGGAGGGGGCGAGCGGGGAGCTGTTTTTT. Amino acids: CATTEGASGELFF.

The chain is built from TRBV12-3 or TRBV12-4 and TRBJ2-7; TRBD1 aligns across 8 bases. The V and J ends lost 6 bases and 7 bases, in that order; junction bases with no gene match: 14. This CDR3 is 15 amino acids long. The CDR3, as DNA: TGTGCCAGCAGCCCAGGGGGGACAGGTCAAAGAGAGCAGTACTTC. Encoded protein: CASSPGGTGQREQYF.

This clonotype was counted only a few times. The V and J genes are TRBV5-4 and TRBJ2-5, with 10 bases that match TRBD1. This CDR3 is 16 amino acids long. V was clipped by 4 bases and J by 4 bases; unmatched bases: 10. The germline CDR1 and CDR2 sequences are SGHNT and YYREEE (reference sequence). The DNA for the CDR3 is TGTGCCAGCAGCCCCCGGGCGGACAGGGGGTTAGAGACCCAGTACTTC. It yields the protein CASSPRADRGLETQYF.

The rearrangement uses TRBV20-1 and TRBJ2-2; 12 bases are shared with TRBD2. The trim removed 5 bases at V and 7 bases at J, leaving 5 bases unmatched. The CDR3 runs to 14 residues. Germline CDR1 DFQATT, CDR2 SNEGSKA (reference sequence). The CDR3 bases are TGCAGTGCTCGGACTAGCGGGGATATCGGGGAGCTGTTTTTT. This encodes CSARTSGDIGELFF.

This clonotype was counted only a few times. The V call is TRBV19, the J call TRBJ2-7; D is perhaps TRBD1 (6 bases). Germline values: CDR1 LNHDA, CDR2 SQIVND (reference sequence). CDR3 size: 15 residues. V was cut by 7 bases and J by 5 bases, with 21 bases left in between. CDR3 nucleotides: TGTGCCAGTACCTCAACAGGGTCCTTACGGAACGAGCAGTACTTC. It specifies CASTSTGSLRNEQYF.

This chain joins TRBV7-8 and TRBJ2-3; 8 bases match TRBD2. There are 16 residues in the CDR3. CDR1 SGHVS and CDR2 FQNEAQ come from the germline V gene. With 0 bases clipped from V and 5 bases from J, the junction kept 7 bases outside the gene matches. CDR3 sequence: CASSLAPSGGGDTQYF. CDR3 nucleotides: TGTGCCAGCAGCTTAGCTCCCAGCGGGGGTGGAGATACGCAGTATTTT.

This clonotype occurred many times. V usage is TRBV5-1 and J usage is TRBJ1-3; the D gene is possibly TRBD1 (6 bases). The length of the CDR3 is 15 residues. CDR1 and CDR2 from the germline V gene are SGHRS and YFSETQ. The germline V and J ends were trimmed by 2 bases and 0 bases, with 9 bases remaining between them. The CDR3 DNA follows: TGCGCCAGCAGCTTCGGACAGAACTCTGGAAACACCATATATTTT. It is translated as CASSFGQNSGNTIYF. Full variable domain (outside the CDR3, taken from reference TRBV5-1 and TRBJ1-3): KAGVTQTPRYLIKTRGQQVTLSCSPISGHRSVSWYQQTPGQGLQFLFEYFSETQRNKGNFPGRFSGRQFSNSRSEMNVSTLELGDSALYLCASSFGQNSGNTIYFGEGSWLTVV.

This clonotype was seen only a few times. This rearrangement joins TRBV3-1 to TRBJ2-2; 8 nucleotides match TRBD2. CDR1 and CDR2 from the germline V gene are LGHDT and YNNKEL (reference sequence). The CDR3 runs to 17 residues. J gave up 0 bases and V 6 bases, and 9 bases lay outside the gene matches. The CDR3 loop reads CASRLTLTSANTGELFF. The CDR3 bases are TGTGCCAGCAGACTCACGTTGACTAGCGCGAACACCGGGGAGCTGTTTTTT. Combining the CDR3 with reference TRBV3-1 and TRBJ2-2 gives the whole variable domain DTAVSQTPKYLVTQMGNDKSIKCEQNLGHDTMYWYKQDSKKFLKIMFSYNNKELIINETVPNRFSPKSPDKAHLNLHINSLELGDSAVYFCASRLTLTSANTGELFFGEGSRLTVL.

This clonotype was counted at least ten times. J is TRBJ2-4 and V is TRBV4-3; 7 nucleotides agree with TRBD2. V lost 0 bases and J lost 5; bases outside the gene matches: 13. The CDR3 covers 18 residues. Germline V CDR1 and CDR2: LGHNA, YSLEER. CDR3 DNA: TGCGCCAGCAGCCAAGATTGGCGAGGGAGGGCGGCGGAAAACATTCAGTACTTC. Amino acid sequence: CASSQDWRGRAAENIQYF.

The chain combines TRBV3-1 with TRBJ2-1; possibly TRBD1 or TRBD2 for D (6 bases each). Trimming removed 0 bases at V and 2 bases at J, with 8 bases between. This CDR3 is 15 amino acids long. The germline gives CDR1 LGHDT, CDR2 YNNKEL (reference sequence). The CDR3 bases are TGTGCCAGCAGCCAAGACGGGGGCCCCTACAATGAGCAGTTCTTC. This sequence encodes CASSQDGGPYNEQFF.

There are many counts of this clonotype. The V and J genes are TRBV12-3 or TRBV12-4 and TRBJ2-3; D perhaps matches TRBD1 (6 bases). Trimming cost V 5 bases and J 10 bases, with 13 bases left between them. The CDR3 covers 12 residues. CDR3 nucleotide sequence: TGTGCCAGCAGTACCCAGGGGATCGCGCAGTATTTT. This sequence encodes CASSTQGIAQYF.

This clonotype was observed at least ten times. The chain uses TRBV15 and TRBJ2-1; 10 bases are shared with TRBD1. This CDR3 contains 12 residues. The germline V gene has CDR1 LNHNV and CDR2 YYDKDF (reference sequence). J was trimmed by 6 bases and V by 8 bases; bases with no gene match: 1. The CDR3 loop reads CATRDRGNEQFF. CDR3 sequence (DNA): TGTGCCACCCGGGACAGGGGCAATGAGCAGTTCTTC.

This clonotype was detected a few times. V gene TRBV7-2 combines with J gene TRBJ2-7; TRBD1 is a possible D gene (5 bases). Germline V gene lookup returns CDR1 SGHTA and CDR2 FQGNSA. There are 14 residues in the CDR3. With 5 bases removed from V and 3 bases from J, the gap between germline ends came to 14 bases. CDR3 amino acids: CASSRRVGNYEQYF. The CDR3 bases are TGTGCCAGCAGCCGCAGGGTGGGGAACTACGAGCAGTACTTC. Full variable domain (remainder filled in from reference TRBV7-2 and TRBJ2-7): GAGVSQSPSNKVTEKGKDVELRCDPISGHTALYWYRQSLGQGLEFLIYFQGNSAPDKSGLPSDRFSAERTGGSVSTLTIQRTQQEDSAVYLCASSRRVGNYEQYFGPGTRLTVT.

This clonotype was seen a few times. V gene TRBV6-5 combines with J gene TRBJ2-1, with 9 bases matching TRBD2. The germline V gene encodes CDR1 MNHEY and CDR2 SVGAGI. This CDR3 contains 16 residues. Trimming cost V 0 bases and J 7 bases; bases outside gene matches: 7. The CDR3 sequence is CASSYSTLAGINEQFF. As DNA, the CDR3 is TGTGCCAGCAGTTACTCGACCCTAGCGGGGATAAATGAGCAGTTCTTC.

The chain joins TRBV3-1 to TRBJ2-5, with TRBD2 identical over 14 bases. Per germline, CDR1 LGHDT and CDR2 YNNKEL (reference sequence). The CDR3 is 16 amino acids. Trimming cost V 4 bases and J 4 bases; bases outside gene matches: 5. This chain's CDR3 is CASSLGLAGVGETQYF. The CDR3, as DNA: TGTGCCAGCAGCCTGGGACTAGCGGGGGTGGGAGAGACCCAGTACTTC.

The J gene is TRBJ2-2, the V gene TRBV29-1, with D unresolved. V lost 4 bases, J lost 0 bases, and 9 bases lay in between. This CDR3 contains 14 residues. Germline V gives CDR1 SQVTM, CDR2 ANQGSEA. The CDR3 region has the DNA TGCAGCGTTGGCTTCCAGTCGAACACCGGGGAGCTGTTTTTT. Translation gives CSVGFQSNTGELFF.

This clonotype was picked up many times. This sequence joins TRBV20-1 and TRBJ1-2, with a tentative D call TRBD1 (5 bases). V lost 3 bases and J 0 bases, leaving 14 bases between the germline ends. Germline CDR1 is DFQATT and CDR2 is SNEGSKA (reference sequence). The CDR3 contains 15 residues. CDR3 loop: CSASPGTGSNYGYTF. The DNA of the CDR3 is TGCAGTGCTAGTCCCGGGACCGGATCTAACTATGGCTACACCTTC.

This clonotype was picked up a small number of times. This chain uses TRBV7-2 with TRBJ2-1; D remains ambiguous. The V and J ends lost 5 bases and 9 bases respectively, with 17 bases between them. The CDR3 is 14 amino acids. Per the germline V gene, CDR1 is SGHTA and CDR2 is FQGNSA. The CDR3 DNA follows: TGTGCCAGCAGCCCGGCGGTGGGATGGGTTGAGCAGTTCTTC. It codes for CASSPAVGWVEQFF.

This chain connects TRBV19 to TRBJ2-7; 11 bases are shared with TRBD2. From germline, CDR1 is LNHDA and CDR2 SQIVND (reference sequence). V lost 5 bases to trimming and J lost 5 bases; unmatched junction nucleotides: 8. CDR3 size: 15 residues. The CDR3 DNA is TGTGCCAGTAGTTCAAGACTAGCGGGGAGCCACGAGCAGTACTTC. Protein sequence: CASSSRLAGSHEQYF.

This clonotype showed up just a few times. This chain connects TRBV12-3 or TRBV12-4 to TRBJ2-3; D is perhaps TRBD2 (5 bases). V was shortened by 5 bases and J by 6 bases, with 12 bases between the two germline ends. This CDR3 spans 13 amino acids. DNA of the CDR3: TGTGCCAGCAGTCCTGGGGAGAGGGATACGCAGTATTTT. It encodes CASSPGERDTQYF.